This TCR beta chain was captured in a study of T cell responses to AZD1222 COVID-19 vaccine. Looking at the study overall: Pooling covered second doses at about 4 or about 12 weeks. General observations from the study: White British donors predominated, females outnumbered males, and clonal diversity was possibly underestimated. Researchers took repertoire samples only after the peak T cell response had come. Variant regions that are unmutated are reportedly the target of nearly half of spike-specific TCRs.

Regarding this clone: Its specificity is unknown.

Only in-frame clones appear in the TCRdb table, and some are missing; sequencing was by immunoSEQ multiplex PCR. The data hold about 140,000 clones, with 80% to 95% observed a single time. V lost 0 bases, J lost 12 bases, and 12 bases stayed unmatched. The CDR3 consists of 16 residues. Germline V gives CDR1 SGDLS, CDR2 YYNGEE. The sample here was peripheral blood, taken on day 0 of AZD1222 vaccination. The rearrangement uses TRBV9 and TRBJ2-2; TRBD2 agrees at 9 bases. The source is an adult in good health. The CDR3 sequence: CASSVGLTSGGGKLFF. Written as DNA, the CDR3 is TGTGCCAGCAGCGTAGGGCTGACTAGCGGTGGGGGGAAGCTGTTTTTT.